This TCR beta chain was captured in a study of shared clonotypes between healthy human individuals. Trimming pared 2 bases from V and 6 bases from J, leaving 11 bases between. The CDR3 totals 15 residues. CDR1 is MNHEY and CDR2 is SVGAGI in the germline V gene. This table comes from immunoSEQ multiplex PCR, and its TCRdb copy is limited to in-frame clones, with some not included. The table includes about 2,500,000 clones, about 92% detected once. The chain couples TRBV6-5 to TRBJ1-6; no definite D call. This TCR came from a man aged 18-30 years in good health. Sequenced material: naive CD4+ T cells sorted from blood. Indicated subset: CD45RA+ positively selected. CDR3 sequence reads: CASSYEPRFNSPLHF. The CDR3 DNA sequence: TGTGCCAGCAGTTACGAGCCGCGTTTTAATTCACCCCTCCACTTT.